Listed here are 11 T cell receptor beta chains from one sample, sequenced in a study of blood T cell repertoires in COVID-19 (TCRdb year 2020). The library was made by the immunoSEQ multiplex PCR assay. TCRdb mirrors the immuneACCESS table, restricted to in-frame sequences. Some clones are absent from its copies; in checked studies, under half trace to an unresolved V gene, and the reason for the others is unknown. The sample table contains fewer than 50,000 clones; only one count was recorded for approximately 94% of them. Roughly 0.35% of the sample lies in the top ten. Sequenced sample: peripheral blood. Source of these receptors: a man between 45 and 60 years old with COVID-19, enrolled during active disease.

The chain employs TRBV7-9 and TRBJ1-6; 7 bases align to TRBD1. Per germline, CDR1 SEHNR and CDR2 FQNEAQ (reference sequence). V shed 2 bases, J shed 7 bases, and the junction held 11 bases outside the gene matches. There are 17 residues in the CDR3. The CDR3 nucleotides read TGTGCCAGCAGCTTATATTGGGACCGGGACAGAAATTCACCCCTCCACTTT. Protein product: CASSLYWDRDRNSPLHF. The full variable domain, its missing parts supplied by reference TRBV7-9 and TRBJ1-6, is DTGVSQNPRHKITKRGQNVTFRCDPISEHNRLYWYRQTLGQGPEFLTYFQNEAQLEKSRLLSDRFSAERPKGSFSTLEIQRTEQGDSAMYLCASSLYWDRDRNSPLHFGNGTRLTVT.

The genes are TRBV11-2 and TRBJ1-4; tentative D call: TRBD1 (5 bases). Trimming pared 5 bases from V and 0 bases from J, leaving 13 bases between. The germline gives CDR1 SGHAT, CDR2 FQNNGV. CDR3 length: 16 amino acids. The CDR3 spells CASSGVDSTTNEKLFF. CDR3 coding DNA: TGTGCCAGCAGCGGGGTAGACAGTACAACTAATGAAAAACTGTTTTTT.

This clone was counted a few times. The rearrangement links TRBV5-1 to TRBJ2-7; 7 positions match TRBD2. The V gene end was trimmed by 0 bases and the J gene end by 11 bases; junction bases not matched to a gene: 14. CDR1 and CDR2 (germline): SGHRS, YFSETQ. This CDR3 region has 15 residues. This chain's CDR3 is CASSLALETSGVKYF. The DNA for the CDR3 is TGCGCCAGCAGCTTGGCCCTCGAAACGAGCGGGGTCAAGTACTTC.

The chain is built from TRBV27 and TRBJ1-2, with D possibly TRBD1 on 5 matching bases. V gave up 5 bases and J gave up 7 bases, with 20 bases separating them. The CDR3 extends over 15 amino acids. CDR1 is MNHEY and CDR2 is SMNVEV in the germline V gene (reference sequence). The CDR3 DNA reads as TGTGCCAGCAGTATACGACCAGGGAAGGGTCCTGGCTACACCTTC. The encoded protein is CASSIRPGKGPGYTF.

V usage is TRBV4-2 and J usage is TRBJ2-3; D perhaps matches TRBD2 (6 bases). V lost 0 bases and J 2 bases, leaving 12 bases between the germline ends. The CDR3 sequence is 16 residues long. CDR1 and CDR2 (germline): LGHNA, YNFKEQ. CDR3 nucleotides: TGTGCCAGCAGCCAAGATCACCGGGAGTTCACAGATACGCAGTATTTT. Its translation: CASSQDHREFTDTQYF.

The chain recombines TRBV6-5 with TRBJ2-7; 12 nucleotides match TRBD1. V was pared by 6 bases and J by 6 bases, with 9 bases of the junction left unmatched. Germline CDR1 and CDR2: MNHEY and SVGAGI. The CDR3 is 15 amino acids. The CDR3 is CASSPSGTGGGEQYF. CDR3 sequence (DNA): TGTGCCAGCAGCCCCTCCGGGACAGGGGGCGGCGAGCAGTACTTC.

The chain is built from TRBV3-1 (or the pseudogene TRBV3-2) and TRBJ2-7; 10 nucleotides align to TRBD2. The germline gives CDR1 LGHDT, CDR2 YNNKEL (reference sequence). The CDR3 length is 15 residues. Germline trimming cut 4 bases from V and 6 bases from J; bases unmatched to any gene: 9. This CDR3 is CASSLSGASGSEQYF. As DNA, the CDR3 is TGTGCCAGCAGCCTTTCTGGGGCTAGCGGGAGCGAGCAGTACTTC.

This clone came up once. CDR3 sequence: CASRAGGETQYF. The CDR3 DNA is TGTGCCAGCAGGGCAGGGGGGGAGACCCAGTACTTC. The chain couples TRBV2 to TRBJ2-5; D may be TRBD1 (7 bases). Looked up from germline, CDR1 is SNHLY and CDR2 is FYNNEI. V was cut by 6 bases and J by 5 bases, with 10 bases left in between. The CDR3 is 12 residues long.

The CDR3 bases are TGCAGCGTTGAAACACCAACGGGCTACAATGAGCAGTTCTTC. Its translation: CSVETPTGYNEQFF. The chain joins TRBV29-1 to TRBJ2-1; no firm D call. Trimming removed 2 bases at V and 3 bases at J, with 11 bases between. There are 14 residues in the CDR3. Per germline, CDR1 SQVTM and CDR2 ANQGSEA.

The chain has TRBV4-1 and TRBJ1-3; 9 nucleotides line up with TRBD1. This CDR3 spans 16 amino acids. Unmatched junction bases numbered 4, after V lost 1 base and J lost 3 bases. Germline CDR1 and CDR2: MGHRA and YSYEKL. The CDR3 sequence is CASSQAGTGFGNTIYF. The CDR3 bases are TGCGCCAGCAGCCAAGCCGGGACAGGGTTTGGAAACACCATATATTTT.

This chain connects TRBV19 to TRBJ1-5; tentatively, D is TRBD1 (5 bases). Trimming took off 3 bases at V and 7 bases at J, with 19 bases between the two ends. This CDR3 is built from 16 residues. The germline V gene encodes CDR1 LNHDA and CDR2 SQIVND (reference sequence). In DNA form, the CDR3 reads TGTGCCAGTAGTATCCGACTAAGGACCGGGGGACAGCCCCAGCATTTT. Its translation: CASSIRLRTGGQPQHF.